This TCR beta chain stems from a study of T cell clonality in common variable immunodeficiency. Study results and caveats: Links between repertoire features and CVID complications were heterogeneity-limited. Authors noted CVID clonality's cause needs subpopulation repertoire sequencing. Reportedly, TCR beta sequences from common variable immunodeficiency showed fewer deletions and N-nucleotide insertions.

J was trimmed by 7 bases and V by 5 bases; bases with no gene match: 4. CDR3 length: 14 amino acids. Germline V gene sequence: CDR1 SGHAT, CDR2 FQNNGV. On this clone: Its matching antigen is unknown. The missing CDR3 end, 3 residues past where the read stops, is filled in from the germline J gene.

Some clones are missing from TCRdb's copy, which holds only in-frame ones; the method was immunoSEQ multiplex PCR. The counts give fewer than 25,000 clones, none of them seen only once; 2.5% is held by the top ten. The chain employs TRBV11-2 and TRBJ2-1; 11 nucleotides align to TRBD1. The sample taken for sequencing was peripheral blood mononuclear cells. The receptor was derived from a human donor with common variable immunodeficiency. CDR3 region: CASSPGTGGNEQFF. The sequenced part of the CDR3 DNA is TGTGCCAGCAGCCCCGGGACAGGGGGGAATGAG.